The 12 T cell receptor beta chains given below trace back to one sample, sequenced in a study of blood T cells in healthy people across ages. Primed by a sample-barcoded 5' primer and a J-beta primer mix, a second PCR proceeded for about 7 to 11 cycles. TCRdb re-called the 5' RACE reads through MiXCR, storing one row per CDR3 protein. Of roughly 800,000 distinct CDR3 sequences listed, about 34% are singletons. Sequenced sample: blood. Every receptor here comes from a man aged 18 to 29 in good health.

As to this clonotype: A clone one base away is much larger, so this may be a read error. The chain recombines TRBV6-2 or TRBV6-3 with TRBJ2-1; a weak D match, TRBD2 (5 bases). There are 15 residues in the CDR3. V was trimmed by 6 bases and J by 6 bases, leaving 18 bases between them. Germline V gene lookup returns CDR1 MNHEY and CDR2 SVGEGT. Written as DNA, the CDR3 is TGTGCCAGCAGCCCCGGGGAGTTTGAGTGCAATGAGCAGTTCTTC. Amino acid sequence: CASSPGEFECNEQFF.

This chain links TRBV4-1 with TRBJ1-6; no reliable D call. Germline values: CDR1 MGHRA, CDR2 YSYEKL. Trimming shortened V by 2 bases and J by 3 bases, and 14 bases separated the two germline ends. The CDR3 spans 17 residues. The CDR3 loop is CASSQPTTGGYNSPLHF. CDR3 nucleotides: TGCGCCAGCAGCCAACCAACCACCGGCGGCTATAATTCACCCCTCCACTTT.

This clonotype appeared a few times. For the CDR3, the DNA is TGCGCCAGCAGCCAACGGGAGGACAGGGGGAACAATGAGCAGTTCTTC. Its protein is CASSQREDRGNNEQFF. This sequence joins TRBV4-1 and TRBJ2-1, with 10 bases matching TRBD1. This CDR3 contains 16 residues. The V segment lost 2 bases and the J segment 5 bases; nucleotides outside the gene matches: 6. The germline V gene encodes CDR1 MGHRA and CDR2 YSYEKL.

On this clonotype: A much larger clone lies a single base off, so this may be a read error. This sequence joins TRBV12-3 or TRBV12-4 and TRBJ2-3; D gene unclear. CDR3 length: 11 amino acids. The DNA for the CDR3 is TGTGCCAGCGGTTTGATCCGTACGCAGTATTTT. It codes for CASGLIRTQYF.

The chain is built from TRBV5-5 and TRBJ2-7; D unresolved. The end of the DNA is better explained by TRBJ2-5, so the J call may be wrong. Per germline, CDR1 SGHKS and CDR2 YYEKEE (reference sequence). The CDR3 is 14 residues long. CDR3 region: CASSFNPSEKTQYF. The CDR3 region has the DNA TGTGCCAGCAGCTTTAACCCCAGTGAGAAGACCCAGTACTTC.

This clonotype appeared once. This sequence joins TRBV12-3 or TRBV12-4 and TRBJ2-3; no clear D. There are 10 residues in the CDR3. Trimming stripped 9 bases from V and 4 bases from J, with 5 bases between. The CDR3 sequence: CARRADTQYF. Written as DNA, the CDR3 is TGTGCCAGGAGAGCAGATACGCAGTATTTT.

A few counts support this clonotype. The CDR3 here is CASSFHRGVKDSPLHF. As DNA, the CDR3 is TGTGCCAGCAGTTTCCACAGGGGAGTAAAAGATTCACCCCTCCACTTT. This sequence joins TRBV6-5 and TRBJ1-6, with TRBD1 matching 7 bases. CDR3 length: 16 amino acids. The ends lost 4 bases at V and 8 bases at J; junction bases unmatched: 11. Per germline, CDR1 MNHEY and CDR2 SVGAGI.

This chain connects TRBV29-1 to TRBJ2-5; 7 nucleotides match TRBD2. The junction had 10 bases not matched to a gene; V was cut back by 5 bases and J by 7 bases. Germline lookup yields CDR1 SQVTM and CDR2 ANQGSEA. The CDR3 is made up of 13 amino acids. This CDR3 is CSVIREGLGTQYF. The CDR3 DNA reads TGCAGCGTTATAAGGGAGGGCTTGGGGACCCAGTACTTC.

CDR3 coding DNA: TGTGCCAGCAGTGAATACGGGGACGAGGGAAACATTCAGTACTTC. Translated: CASSEYGDEGNIQYF. The chain links TRBV25-1 to TRBJ2-4; D assignment may be TRBD1 or TRBD2 (5 bases each). V lost 0 bases and J lost 6, with 12 bases in between. Looked up from germline, CDR1 is MGHDK and CDR2 is SYGVNS. The CDR3 is 15 residues long.

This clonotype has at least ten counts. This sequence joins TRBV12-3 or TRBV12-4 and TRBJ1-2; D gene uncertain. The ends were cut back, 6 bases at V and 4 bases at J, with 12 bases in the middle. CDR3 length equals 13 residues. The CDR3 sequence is CASSPHGLYGYTF. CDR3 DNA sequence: TGTGCCAGCAGCCCCCACGGTCTCTATGGCTACACCTTC.

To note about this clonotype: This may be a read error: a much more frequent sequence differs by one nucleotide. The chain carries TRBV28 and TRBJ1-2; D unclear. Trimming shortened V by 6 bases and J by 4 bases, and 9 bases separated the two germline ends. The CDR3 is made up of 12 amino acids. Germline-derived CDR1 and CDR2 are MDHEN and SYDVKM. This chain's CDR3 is CASSSSLYGYTF. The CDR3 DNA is TGTGCCAGCAGCTCCAGCCTCTATGGCTACACCTTC.

This CDR3 reads CASSFAGGLEAFF. CDR3 sequence (DNA): TGCGCCAGCAGCTTTGCAGGGGGATTGGAAGCTTTCTTT. The chain uses TRBV5-1 and TRBJ1-1, with 7 bases aligning to TRBD1. The length of the CDR3 is 13 residues. With 2 bases clipped from V and 8 bases from J, the junction kept 6 bases outside the gene matches. Germline assignment: CDR1 SGHRS and CDR2 YFSETQ.